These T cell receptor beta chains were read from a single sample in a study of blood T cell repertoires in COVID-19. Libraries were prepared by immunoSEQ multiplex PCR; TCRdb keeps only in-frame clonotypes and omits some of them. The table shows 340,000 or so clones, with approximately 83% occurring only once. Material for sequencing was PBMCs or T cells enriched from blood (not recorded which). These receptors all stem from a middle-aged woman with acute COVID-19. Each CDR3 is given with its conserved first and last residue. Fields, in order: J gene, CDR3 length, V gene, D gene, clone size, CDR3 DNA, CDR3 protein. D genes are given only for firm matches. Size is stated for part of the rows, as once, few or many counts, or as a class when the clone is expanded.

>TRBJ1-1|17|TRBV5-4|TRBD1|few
TGTGCCAGCAGCTCAGGAACCGGGACAGGGTTGTACACTGAAGCTTTCTTT
CASSSGTGTGLYTEAFF
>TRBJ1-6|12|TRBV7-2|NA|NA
TGTGCCAGCAGCTTAGAATCAGGCCCCCTCCACTTT
CASSLESGPLHF
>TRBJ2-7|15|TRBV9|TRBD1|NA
TGTGCCAGCACCGTAGGGTCCGGGACAGCCTACGAGCAGTACTTC
CASTVGSGTAYEQYF
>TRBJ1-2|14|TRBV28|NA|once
TGTGCCAGCAGTTTAGGACAAAGTAACTATGGCTACACCTTC
CASSLGQSNYGYTF
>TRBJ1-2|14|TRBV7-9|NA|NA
TGTGCCAGCAGCTTACTGCAGGGAATAAATGGCTACACCTTC
CASSLLQGINGYTF
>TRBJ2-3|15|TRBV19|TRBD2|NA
TGTGCCAGCGAAACTAGCGGAAGTAGCACAGATACGCAGTATTTT
CASETSGSSTDTQYF
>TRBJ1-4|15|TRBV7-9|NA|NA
TGTGCCAGCAGCTTAGATCCAGGGAATACTGAAAAACTGTTTTTT
CASSLDPGNTEKLFF
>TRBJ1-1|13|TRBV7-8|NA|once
TGTGCCAGCAGCTTAGGAGGCCAGAGGCAAGCTTTCTTT
CASSLGGQRQAFF
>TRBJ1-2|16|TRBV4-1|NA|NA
TGCGCCAGCAGCCAAGAGGTAGCAAGCTTCAACTATGGCTACACCTTC
CASSQEVASFNYGYTF
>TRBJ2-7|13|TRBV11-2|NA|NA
TGTGCCAGCAGCTCCTTGGGATTACAGGGTGGTCACTTC
CASSSLGLQGGHF
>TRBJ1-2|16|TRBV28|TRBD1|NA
TGTGCCAGCAGCCCTCCGGACCCGGGACAGGGTAGAGGCTACACCTTC
CASSPPDPGQGRGYTF
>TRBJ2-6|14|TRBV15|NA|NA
TGTGCCACCAGCAGCAGCTCTGGGGCCAACGTCCTGACTTTC
CATSSSSGANVLTF
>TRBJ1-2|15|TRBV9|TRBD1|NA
TGTGCCAGCAGCAAGTGGACAGGGGGAACTTGGGGCTACACCTTC
CASSKWTGGTWGYTF
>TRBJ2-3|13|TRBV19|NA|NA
TGTGCCAGTAACCAAGGGGTCACAGATACGCAGTATTTT
CASNQGVTDTQYF
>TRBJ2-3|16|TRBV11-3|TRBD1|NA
TGTGCCAGCAGCTCCCACCGGGACAGGCCCACAGATACGCAGTATTTT
CASSSHRDRPTDTQYF
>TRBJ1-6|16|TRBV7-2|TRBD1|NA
TGTGCCAGCAGCTCTGACAGGGCACAATATAATTCACCCCTCCACTTT
CASSSDRAQYNSPLHF
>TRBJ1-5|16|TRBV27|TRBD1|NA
TGTGCCAGCAGTCCGGGGACAGGCGGTGGCAATCAGCCCCAGCATTTT
CASSPGTGGGNQPQHF
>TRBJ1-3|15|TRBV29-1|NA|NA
TGCAGTGTCACGGGGGATAGGTCTTCAGGAAACACCATATATTTT
CSVTGDRSSGNTIYF
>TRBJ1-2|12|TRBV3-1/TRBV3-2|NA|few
TGTGCCAGCAGCCGCGGGAGTACTGGCTACACCTTC
CASSRGSTGYTF
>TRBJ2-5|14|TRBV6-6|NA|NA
TGTGCCAGCAGGCCCCAGGGGTACGGAGAGACCCAGTACTTC
CASRPQGYGETQYF
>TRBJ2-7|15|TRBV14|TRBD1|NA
TGTGCCAGCAGCCAAGAGGGGACAGTGACTTCGGGGCAGTACTTC
CASSQEGTVTSGQYF
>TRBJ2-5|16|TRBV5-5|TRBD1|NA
TGTGCCAGCAGCGCAACCGGGACAGGGGGCTTTGAGACCCAGTACTTC
CASSATGTGGFETQYF
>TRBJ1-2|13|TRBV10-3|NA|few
TGTGCCATCAGTGAACTTTCCGGCTATGGCTACACCTTC
CAISELSGYGYTF
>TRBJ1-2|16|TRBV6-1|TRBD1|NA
TGTGCCAGCAGTGAATCGTGGCAGGGGGCGCGGGGTGGCTACACCTTC
CASSESWQGARGGYTF
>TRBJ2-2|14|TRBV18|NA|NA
TGTGCCAGCTCACTCGGGGAGAACACCGGGGAGCTGTTTTTT
CASSLGENTGELFF
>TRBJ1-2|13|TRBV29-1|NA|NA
TGCAGCGTGGGTTTTTCCTCCGGGGGTGGCTACACCTTC
CSVGFSSGGGYTF
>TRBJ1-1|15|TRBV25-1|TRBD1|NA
TGTGCCAGCAGCGGGACAGGATCCTTGAACACTGAAGCTTTCTTT
CASSGTGSLNTEAFF
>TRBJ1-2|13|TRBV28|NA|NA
TGTGCCAGCAGTTTGACGGGGAGGAGTGGCTACACCTTC
CASSLTGRSGYTF
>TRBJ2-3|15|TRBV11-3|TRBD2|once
TGTGCCAGCAGCCCCGGGACTAGTTTAACAGATACGCAGTATTTT
CASSPGTSLTDTQYF